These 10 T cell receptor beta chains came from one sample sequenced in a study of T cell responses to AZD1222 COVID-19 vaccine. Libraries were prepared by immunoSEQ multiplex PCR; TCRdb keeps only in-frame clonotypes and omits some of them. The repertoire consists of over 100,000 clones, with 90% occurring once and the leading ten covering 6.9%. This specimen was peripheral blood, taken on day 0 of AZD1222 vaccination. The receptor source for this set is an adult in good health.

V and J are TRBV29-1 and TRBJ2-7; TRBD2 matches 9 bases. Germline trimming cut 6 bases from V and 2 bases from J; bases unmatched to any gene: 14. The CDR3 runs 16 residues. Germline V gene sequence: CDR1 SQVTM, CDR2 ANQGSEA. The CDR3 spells CSVGLAGLHGTYEQYF. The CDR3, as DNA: TGCAGCGTCGGGCTAGCGGGGCTCCACGGGACCTACGAGCAGTACTTC.

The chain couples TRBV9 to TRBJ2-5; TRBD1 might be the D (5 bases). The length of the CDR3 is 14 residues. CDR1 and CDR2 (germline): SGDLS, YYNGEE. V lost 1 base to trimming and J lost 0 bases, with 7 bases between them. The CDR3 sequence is CASSVSGNQETQYF. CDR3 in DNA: TGTGCCAGCAGCGTATCAGGGAACCAAGAGACCCAGTACTTC.

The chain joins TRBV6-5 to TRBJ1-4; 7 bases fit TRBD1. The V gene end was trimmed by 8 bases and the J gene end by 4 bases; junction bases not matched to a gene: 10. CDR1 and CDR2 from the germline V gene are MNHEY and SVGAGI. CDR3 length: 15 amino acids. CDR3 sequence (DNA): TGTGCCAGCTTGGGCCGGGACAGAGATAATGAAAAACTGTTTTTT. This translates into CASLGRDRDNEKLFF.

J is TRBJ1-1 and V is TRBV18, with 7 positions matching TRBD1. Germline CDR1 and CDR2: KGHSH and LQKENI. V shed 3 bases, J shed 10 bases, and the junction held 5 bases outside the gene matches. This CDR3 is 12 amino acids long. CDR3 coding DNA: TGTGCCAGCTCACCTGGGACAGAGGGAGCTTTCTTT. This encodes CASSPGTEGAFF.

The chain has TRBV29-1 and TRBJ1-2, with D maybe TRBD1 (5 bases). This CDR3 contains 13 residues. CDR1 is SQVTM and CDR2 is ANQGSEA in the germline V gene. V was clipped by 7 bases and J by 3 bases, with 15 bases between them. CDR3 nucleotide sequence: TGCAGCGCCGGCCGGGACGGATACTATGGCTACACCTTC. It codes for CSAGRDGYYGYTF.

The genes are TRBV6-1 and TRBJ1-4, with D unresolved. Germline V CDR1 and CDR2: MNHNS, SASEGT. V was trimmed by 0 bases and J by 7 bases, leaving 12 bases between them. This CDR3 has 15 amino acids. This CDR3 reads CASSEARVIGEKLFF. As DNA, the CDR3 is TGTGCCAGCAGTGAAGCTCGGGTTATAGGTGAAAAACTGTTTTTT.

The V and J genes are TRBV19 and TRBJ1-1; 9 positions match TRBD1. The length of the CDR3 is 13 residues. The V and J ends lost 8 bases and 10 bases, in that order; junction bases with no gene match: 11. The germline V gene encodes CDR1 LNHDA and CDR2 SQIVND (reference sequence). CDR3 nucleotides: TGTGCCAGTCTCCCCGGACAGGGGCGGGGAGCTTTCTTT. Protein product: CASLPGQGRGAFF. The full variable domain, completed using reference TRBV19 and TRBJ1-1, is DGGITQSPKYLFRKEGQNVTLSCEQNLNHDAMYWYRQDPGQGLRLIYYSQIVNDFQKGDIAEGYSVSREKKESFPLTVTSAQKNPTAFYLCASLPGQGRGAFFGQGTRLTVV.

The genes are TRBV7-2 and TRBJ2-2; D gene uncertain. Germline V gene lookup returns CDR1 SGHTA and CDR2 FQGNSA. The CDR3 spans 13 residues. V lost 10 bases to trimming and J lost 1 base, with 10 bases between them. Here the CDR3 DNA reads TGTGCCACCACGGCACGGAACACCGGGGAGCTGTTTTTT. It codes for CATTARNTGELFF.

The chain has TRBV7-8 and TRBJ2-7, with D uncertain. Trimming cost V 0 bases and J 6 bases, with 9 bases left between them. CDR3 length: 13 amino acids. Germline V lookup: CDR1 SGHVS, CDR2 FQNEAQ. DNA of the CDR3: TGTGCCAGCAGCTTAGCGGGCCCTTTCGAGCAGTACTTC. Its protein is CASSLAGPFEQYF.

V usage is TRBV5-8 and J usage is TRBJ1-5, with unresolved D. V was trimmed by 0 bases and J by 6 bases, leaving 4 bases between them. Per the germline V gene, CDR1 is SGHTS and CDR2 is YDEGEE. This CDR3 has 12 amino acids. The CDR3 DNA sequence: TGTGCCAGCAGCTTGGCGGGTCAGCCCCAGCATTTT. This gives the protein CASSLAGQPQHF.